This is a list of T cell receptor beta chains from one sample in a study of blood T cell repertoires in COVID-19. The protocol was immunoSEQ multiplex PCR, while the TCRdb copy is restricted to in-frame clones and leaves out a portion. The sample yields some 360,000 clones, roughly 86% seen once. Sequencing used peripheral blood. The receptors stem from a woman aged 55-75 years with COVID-19, enrolled during active disease. Both conserved end residues are part of each CDR3. A D gene is named only where the DNA matches it firmly. Size tells how often a clone was seen (once, few, many) or the class of an expanded clone, and some rows leave it out.

v_call: TRBV6-5; clone_size: .; d_call: .; j_call: TRBJ1-2; cdr3_nt: TGTGCCAGCAGTTACTCGAGGGAGGGCCCCTTGGGCTACACCTTC; cdr3_aa: CASSYSREGPLGYTF
v_call: TRBV27; clone_size: .; d_call: .; j_call: TRBJ2-7; cdr3_nt: TGTGCCAGCAGTCCATCGGACAGGGAGGGGCCCGAGCAGTACTTC; cdr3_aa: CASSPSDREGPEQYF
v_call: TRBV6-6; clone_size: .; d_call: .; j_call: TRBJ1-6; cdr3_nt: TGTGCCAGCAGTCCCCGGGGGGGTTCACCCCTCCACTTT; cdr3_aa: CASSPRGGSPLHF
v_call: TRBV4-1; clone_size: .; d_call: .; j_call: TRBJ1-5; cdr3_nt: TGCGCCAGCAGCCGGACAGTGTTGAGCAATCAGCCCCAGCATTTT; cdr3_aa: CASSRTVLSNQPQHF
v_call: TRBV6-6; clone_size: .; d_call: .; j_call: TRBJ1-2; cdr3_nt: TGTGCCAGCAGTGGACGACAGGAGTCCTATGGCTACACCTTC; cdr3_aa: CASSGRQESYGYTF
v_call: TRBV7-3; clone_size: few; d_call: .; j_call: TRBJ1-1; cdr3_nt: TGTGCCAGCAGCCCAACCGGGACTCTAAACACTGAAGCTTTCTTT; cdr3_aa: CASSPTGTLNTEAFF
v_call: TRBV9; clone_size: .; d_call: TRBD2; j_call: TRBJ2-7; cdr3_nt: TGTGCCAGCAGCGGGGGACTAGCGGGTCCCTACGAGCAGTACTTC; cdr3_aa: CASSGGLAGPYEQYF
v_call: TRBV29-1; clone_size: .; d_call: TRBD1; j_call: TRBJ1-1; cdr3_nt: TGCAGCACATATCCCCCGCGACAGGGGGCGCGGGGAATGAACACTGAAGCTTTCTTT; cdr3_aa: CSTYPPRQGARGMNTEAFF
v_call: TRBV18; clone_size: .; d_call: .; j_call: TRBJ2-1; cdr3_nt: TGTGCCAGCACCTCTAGCGTTGAGCAGTTCTTC; cdr3_aa: CASTSSVEQFF
v_call: TRBV5-4; clone_size: .; d_call: .; j_call: TRBJ1-3; cdr3_nt: TGTGCCAGCAGCTTGGTGACGGGGAAATCTGGAAACACCATATATTTT; cdr3_aa: CASSLVTGKSGNTIYF
v_call: TRBV9; clone_size: .; d_call: .; j_call: TRBJ1-3; cdr3_nt: TGTGCCAGCAGCACCGCAGGAGGCTCTGGAAACACCATATATTTT; cdr3_aa: CASSTAGGSGNTIYF
v_call: TRBV11-2; clone_size: .; d_call: .; j_call: TRBJ2-7; cdr3_nt: TGTGCCAGCAGCTTAGTTTCTGTAACTTACGAGCAGTACTTC; cdr3_aa: CASSLVSVTYEQYF
v_call: TRBV28; clone_size: once; d_call: TRBD1; j_call: TRBJ1-2; cdr3_nt: TGTGCCAGCAGGGACAGGGGACAATATGGCTACACCTTC; cdr3_aa: CASRDRGQYGYTF
v_call: TRBV10-3; clone_size: .; d_call: TRBD1; j_call: TRBJ2-7; cdr3_nt: TGTGCCATCAGTGACCCCGGGACAGGGGTAGGCTACGAGCAGTACTTC; cdr3_aa: CAISDPGTGVGYEQYF
v_call: TRBV27; clone_size: few; d_call: TRBD1; j_call: TRBJ2-3; cdr3_nt: TGTGCCAGCAGTCCTTGGGACAGGGACACAGATACGCAGTATTTT; cdr3_aa: CASSPWDRDTDTQYF
v_call: TRBV3-1/TRBV3-2; clone_size: .; d_call: .; j_call: TRBJ1-1; cdr3_nt: TGTGCCAGCAGCCAAGATCTCCGGGGCACTGAAGCTTTCTTT; cdr3_aa: CASSQDLRGTEAFF
v_call: TRBV29-1; clone_size: .; d_call: .; j_call: TRBJ1-2; cdr3_nt: TGCAGCGTGATTAGCGAGGTCAGTTACTATGGCTACACCTTC; cdr3_aa: CSVISEVSYYGYTF
v_call: TRBV5-1; clone_size: .; d_call: TRBD1; j_call: TRBJ2-2; cdr3_nt: TGCGCCAGCAGCGAAACCGGGACAGGGGGAACCGGGGAGCTGTTTTTT; cdr3_aa: CASSETGTGGTGELFF
v_call: TRBV7-3; clone_size: .; d_call: TRBD2; j_call: TRBJ2-1; cdr3_nt: TGTGCCAGCAGTAGCGGGGGGAATTACAATGAGCAGTTCTTC; cdr3_aa: CASSSGGNYNEQFF
v_call: TRBV29-1; clone_size: .; d_call: TRBD1; j_call: TRBJ1-1; cdr3_nt: TGCAGCGTTGAAGGGACAGGGGGCACTGAAGCTTTCTTT; cdr3_aa: CSVEGTGGTEAFF
v_call: TRBV28; clone_size: .; d_call: TRBD1; j_call: TRBJ1-5; cdr3_nt: TGTGCCAGCAGTTCAAGGACAGGGAATCGTCAGCCCCAGCATTTT; cdr3_aa: CASSSRTGNRQPQHF
v_call: TRBV9; clone_size: .; d_call: TRBD2; j_call: TRBJ2-5; cdr3_nt: TGTGCCAGCAGCGTAGGGGCTAGCGGGGGGGAAGAGACCCAGTACTTC; cdr3_aa: CASSVGASGGEETQYF
v_call: TRBV30; clone_size: .; d_call: .; j_call: TRBJ1-5; cdr3_nt: TGTGCCTGGGGGGCGGGAGGCAATCAGCCCCAGCATTTT; cdr3_aa: CAWGAGGNQPQHF